Presented here are 22 T cell receptor beta chains from one specimen sequenced in a study of T cell responses to AZD1222 COVID-19 vaccine. This table comes from immunoSEQ multiplex PCR, and its TCRdb copy is limited to in-frame clones, with some not included. The sample contains roughly 140,000 clones, 85% to 90% of which appear only once. Sequencing used peripheral blood, obtained 28 days after the second AZD1222 dose. Receptors were obtained from an adult who received the AZD1222 COVID-19 vaccine.

This clone was detected once. This chain connects TRBV3-1 (or the pseudogene TRBV3-2) to TRBJ1-2; 11 positions match TRBD1. Germline CDR1 LGHDT, CDR2 YNNKEL (reference sequence). The CDR3 is 17 residues long. V was pared by 2 bases and J by 3 bases, with 8 bases of the junction left unmatched. The CDR3 region is CASSQRTGGAYYYGYTF. The CDR3, as DNA: TGTGCCAGCAGCCAAAGGACAGGGGGCGCGTATTACTATGGCTACACCTTC.

This sequence joins TRBV7-9 and TRBJ1-1; possibly TRBD1 for D (5 bases). CDR1 is SEHNR and CDR2 is FQNEAQ in the germline V gene (reference sequence). V was cut by 5 bases and J by 4 bases, with 14 bases left in between. This CDR3 is built from 14 residues. In DNA, the CDR3 is TGTGCCAGCAGCCCACGGGGGGGAACCACTGAAGCTTTCTTT. This sequence encodes CASSPRGGTTEAFF.

The CDR3 DNA reads TGTGCCAGCAGGCCCGGGGGTTCCGCAACCTTCACTGGGGCCAACGTCCTGACTTTC. As protein: CASRPGGSATFTGANVLTF. The chain links TRBV7-2 to TRBJ2-6, with a weak D call TRBD2 (6 bases). This CDR3 spans 19 amino acids. Germline lookup yields CDR1 SGHTA and CDR2 FQGNSA. V was shortened by 6 bases and J by 2 bases, with 23 bases between the two germline ends.

The chain recombines TRBV27 with TRBJ1-5; weak D call: TRBD1 (5 bases). The CDR3 runs to 15 residues. Looked up from germline, CDR1 is MNHEY and CDR2 is SMNVEV (reference sequence). V shed 6 bases and J shed 4 bases, with 16 bases lying between them. CDR3 bases: TGTGCCAGCAGCCTCGCGGGACCGGGGAATCAGCCCCAGCATTTT. The encoded protein is CASSLAGPGNQPQHF.

V usage is TRBV6-5 and J usage is TRBJ1-5, with TRBD1 as a possible D gene (5 bases). The germline V gene encodes CDR1 MNHEY and CDR2 SVGAGI. This CDR3 is 15 amino acids long. V was pared by 5 bases and J by 2 bases, with 13 bases between. This CDR3 is CASSTRQTGNQPQHF. CDR3 coding DNA: TGTGCCAGCAGTACGCGACAGACCGGCAATCAGCCCCAGCATTTT.

This chain links TRBV28 with TRBJ1-5, with D possibly TRBD1 on 6 matching bases. With 3 bases removed from V and 1 base from J, the gap between germline ends came to 13 bases. This CDR3 has 16 residues. CDR1 and CDR2 from the germline V gene are MDHEN and SYDVKM. The CDR3 nucleotides read TGTGCCAGCAGTTTTCTTCGGACAGTGAGCAATCAGCCCCAGCATTTT. Its translation: CASSFLRTVSNQPQHF.

J is TRBJ2-2 and V is TRBV9; D gene uncertain. Trimming stripped 3 bases from V and 5 bases from J, with 8 bases between. CDR1 and CDR2 from the germline V gene are SGDLS and YYNGEE. The CDR3 contains 13 residues. The CDR3 is CASSAAPTGELFF. In DNA form, the CDR3 reads TGTGCCAGCAGCGCCGCCCCGACCGGGGAGCTGTTTTTT. Based on the CDR3 plus reference TRBV9 and TRBJ2-2, the full variable domain is DSGVTQTPKHLITATGQRVTLRCSPRSGDLSVYWYQQSLDQGLQFLIQYYNGEERAKGNILERFSAQQFPDLHSELNLSSLELGDSALYFCASSAAPTGELFFGEGSRLTVL.

The rearrangement uses TRBV9 and TRBJ2-2, with 7 nucleotides matching TRBD2. The CDR3 is made up of 16 amino acids. Germline CDR1 and CDR2: SGDLS and YYNGEE. Losses at the gene ends were 0 bases for V and 6 bases for J; bases not matched to a gene: 8. CDR3 region: CASSVGLAGGAGELFF. CDR3 sequence (DNA): TGTGCCAGCAGCGTAGGACTAGCTGGCGGCGCCGGGGAGCTGTTTTTT.

The sample holds a few counts of this clone. V usage is TRBV30 and J usage is TRBJ2-1; D not certain. CDR1 and CDR2 from the germline V gene are GTSNPN and SVGIG (reference sequence). This CDR3 has 11 residues. The V and J ends lost 3 bases and 4 bases respectively, with 4 bases between them. The CDR3 region has the DNA TGTGCCTGGAGCGAATACAATGAGCAGTTCTTC. Its protein product is CAWSEYNEQFF.

This clone was found a few times. J is TRBJ2-1 and V is TRBV7-2; D gene unclear. This CDR3 region has 12 residues. Trimming stripped 1 base from V and 6 bases from J, with 4 bases between. Germline V gene data show CDR1 as SGHTA and CDR2 as FQGNSA. The CDR3 sequence: CASSLVVNEQFF. CDR3 coding DNA: TGTGCCAGCAGCTTAGTAGTCAATGAGCAGTTCTTC.

This rearrangement joins TRBV25-1 to TRBJ1-5, with 7 bases matching TRBD1. The ends lost 6 bases at V and 7 bases at J; junction bases unmatched: 6. Germline V CDR1 and CDR2: MGHDK, SYGVNS. The CDR3 extends over 13 amino acids. The chain's CDR3 is CASRDREGQPQHF. CDR3 DNA: TGTGCCAGCAGAGACAGGGAGGGGCAGCCCCAGCATTTT.

The chain joins TRBV28 to TRBJ1-6; D is uncertain. The CDR3 contains 14 residues. Between the trimmed V and J ends, which lost 6 bases and 4 bases, there was a span of 10 bases. The V gene's germline CDR1 is MDHEN and CDR2 SYDVKM. The CDR3 region has the DNA TGTGCCAGCAGCCCTATACAGTATAATTCACCCCTCCACTTT. It codes for CASSPIQYNSPLHF.

The V and J genes are TRBV21-1 and TRBJ1-5. TRBV21-1 constitutes a pseudogene. This CDR3 contains 14 residues. The CDR3 here is CASRRGGSNQPQHF. Here the CDR3 DNA reads TGTGCCAGCCGAAGGGGGGGGAGCAATCAGCCCCAGCATTTT.

The chain employs TRBV5-8 and TRBJ2-2; 11 bases are shared with TRBD2. V shed 1 base and J 4 bases; nucleotides not matched to a gene: 3. The V gene's germline CDR1 is SGHTS and CDR2 YDEGEE. This CDR3 is 16 amino acids long. The CDR3 DNA sequence: TGTGCCAGCAGCTTGTGGGGACTAGCGGCCACCGGGGAGCTGTTTTTT. This codes for CASSLWGLAATGELFF.

This clone came up once. This rearrangement joins TRBV5-5 to TRBJ1-2; TRBD1 matches at 9 bases. The V gene's germline CDR1 is SGHKS and CDR2 YYEKEE (reference sequence). Trimming at V came to 7 bases and at J to 8 bases, leaving 12 bases not matched to a gene. The CDR3 consists of 14 residues. The CDR3 nucleotides read TGTGCCAGCTCTCGAATACAGGGGGCGGAAGGCTACACCTTC. This sequence encodes CASSRIQGAEGYTF. Combining the CDR3 with reference TRBV5-5 and TRBJ1-2 gives the whole variable domain DAGVTQSPTHLIKTRGQQVTLRCSPISGHKSVSWYQQVLGQGPQFIFQYYEKEERGRGNFPDRFSARQFPNYSSELNVNALLLGDSALYLCASSRIQGAEGYTFGSGTRLTVV.

The V gene is TRBV5-4, the J gene TRBJ2-3, with a weak D call TRBD2 (5 bases). V shed 6 bases and J shed 6 bases, with 23 bases lying between them. Germline V gives CDR1 SGHNT, CDR2 YYREEE (reference sequence). The CDR3 sequence is 16 residues long. CDR3 in DNA: TGTGCCAGCACCACGGCGGAGGTCGGGTGGGCGGATACGCAGTATTTT. Protein product: CASTTAEVGWADTQYF.

The V and J genes are TRBV19 and TRBJ1-2; D may be TRBD1 (6 bases). The CDR3 totals 13 residues. The germline CDR1 and CDR2 sequences are LNHDA and SQIVND (reference sequence). Trimming took 9 bases from V and 5 from J, leaving 16 bases between them. CDR3 region: CASRQGWQYGYTF. Written as DNA, the CDR3 is TGTGCCAGCCGTCAGGGGTGGCAGTATGGCTACACCTTC.

V gene TRBV28 combines with J gene TRBJ1-6; D remains ambiguous. Germline loops: CDR1 MDHEN, CDR2 SYDVKM. V dropped 6 bases and J dropped 0 bases, with 12 bases sitting between them. The CDR3 contains 16 residues. CDR3 DNA sequence: TGTGCCAGCAGCTCTGACGGAAGCTCCTATAATTCACCCCTCCACTTT. This encodes CASSSDGSSYNSPLHF.

The gene calls are TRBV20-1 and TRBJ2-5; tentatively, D is TRBD2 (6 bases). The V gene's germline CDR1 is DFQATT and CDR2 SNEGSKA (reference sequence). Trimming removed 3 bases at V and 3 bases at J, with 11 bases between. CDR3 size: 13 residues. The CDR3 sequence is CSASLPGEETQYF. The CDR3 DNA follows: TGCAGTGCTAGTCTCCCGGGGGAAGAGACCCAGTACTTC.

The chain carries TRBV9 and TRBJ1-1; 8 bases line up with TRBD1. V trimming: 2 bases; J trimming: 5 bases; junction bases outside the gene matches: 5. Germline lookup yields CDR1 SGDLS and CDR2 YYNGEE. The CDR3 extends over 14 amino acids. The CDR3 DNA follows: TGTGCCAGCAGCGTGACAGGGGAAGGGACTGAAGCTTTCTTT. Translated: CASSVTGEGTEAFF.

The genes are TRBV27 and TRBJ2-1, with 13 bases aligning to TRBD2. CDR1 and CDR2 from the germline V gene are MNHEY and SMNVEV (reference sequence). The V segment lost 3 bases and the J segment 10 bases; nucleotides outside the gene matches: 9. CDR3 length: 16 residues. The CDR3 bases are TGTGCCAGCAGTTTTAGACTAGCGGGAGGAGGACGGGAGCAGTTCTTC. Translating gives CASSFRLAGGGREQFF.

The V call is TRBV6-1, the J call TRBJ2-7; D is unclear. Germline CDR1 and CDR2: MNHNS and SASEGT. The V end lost 1 base, the J end lost 3 bases, and 4 bases lay between the germline ends. This CDR3 contains 12 residues. The CDR3 nucleotides are TGTGCCAGCAGTGAAGTCGGCTACGAGCAGTACTTC. Residues: CASSEVGYEQYF.